This T cell receptor (beta chain) was observed in a study of blood T cell repertoires in COVID-19 (dated by TCRdb to 2018 to 2020). Regarding the study in general: The collaborator samples originated in the United States, Italy and Spain and spanned the acute and convalescent phases of COVID-19. The material from the prospective study consisted of cDNA or gDNA derived from T cells, B-cell-depleted T cells, or PBMCs. Deeply sampled blood TCRbeta repertoires from subjects exposed to, actively infected with, or recovered from COVID-19 were included in the dataset. The repertoires were released in a freely available public database intended as a resource for research on the immune response to SARS-CoV-2. The samples were drawn from two sources: the first 160 participants of the ongoing ImmuneRACE study, and 1,000 to 1,500 subjects contributed by 6 global collaborators. Sample metadata almost always included a de-identified subject ID, COVID-19 status, age in years and sex. HLA class I and class II types, where available, came from metadata supplied by the sample provider rather than from assay-based typing.

Broad study findings and their caveats: Clinical and demographic metadata were provided uncurated, with the amount varying by source and participant.

Regarding this clone: Its antigen has not been determined. No quality values exist for individual bases; no much larger clone is one base distant.

V loses 4 bases, J loses 0 bases, and the germline ends lie 28 bases apart. The germline V gene sets CDR1 to SGHRS and CDR2 to YFSETQ. From cysteine to phenylalanine, the CDR3 is 21 amino acids long. Here the CDR3 DNA is all that survives: 63 bases in frame from base 1. One collaborating source in Seattle enrolled patients while the patients were actively infected and followed the patients over time throughout the course of disease. Each collaborating institution followed its own protocols to collect whole blood in K2EDTA tubes. Collaborator samples were shipped for TCRbeta analysis as frozen whole blood, isolated PBMCs, or DNA extracted from either sample type. The immunoSEQ Assay, a bias-controlled multiplex PCR, was used to amplify TCRbeta CDR3 regions from genomic DNA. The original methods were these. The number of nucleated cells in each sample was estimated by amplification of reference gene primers within the assay. Sequence reads were collapsed and filtered to measure the absolute abundance of every unique TCRbeta CDR3 rearrangement. For each sample, productive Simpson clonality was calculated by taking the square root of Simpson's diversity index across productive rearrangements. Entries here come from immuneACCESS through TCRdb and include only in-frame sequences with V and J called. Some clones fail to appear in such tables; in the studies checked, an unresolved V gene covers under half of the shortfall, and the cause of the remainder is unknown. Clone size and V and J calls were adopted from that table, with D and trimming inferred from the DNA. The sample table shows 200,000 to 250,000 clones, and roughly 79% are seen once. The ten largest clones capture roughly 8% of the sample.

The sequence came from an elderly woman with COVID-19, enrolled during active disease. The receptor chain draws on TRBV5-1 and TRBJ2-2, and the D gene may be TRBD1, 5 bases matching. Sequencing input: peripheral blood. The CDR3 protein: CASSPRGKRPLGPSNTGELFF. Here is the DNA: TGCGCCAGCAGCCCGAGAGGAAAAAGGCCTTTGGGGCCGTCGAACACCGGGGAGCTGTTTTTT.